The clone carrying this T cell receptor (beta chain) was recorded at least ten times. Its antigen remains unknown. This sample is part of a study of T cells in Graves' hyperthyroidism and ophthalmopathy. CDR3 length: 18 amino acids. CDR1 is SEHNR and CDR2 is FQNEAQ in the germline V gene (reference sequence). V lost 1 base and J lost 3, with 19 bases in between. Amplification of TCR beta CDR3 regions used RNA as the template. The HTBI primer set served for first-round RT-PCR of the TCR CDR3. TCRdb called the multiplex PCR reads again in MiXCR, with one record for every CDR3 protein. Among about 320,000 distinct CDR3 sequences, 16% were seen once, and the ten largest hold 33%. Study-wide results and limits: Within blood appeared most thyroid clonotypes that had expanded above 0.001.

This sequence joins TRBV7-9 and TRBJ2-1; maybe TRBD2 (6 bases). The sequenced material came from blood. This TCR derives from a man aged 25-40 years with Graves' hyperthyroidism. The CDR3, as DNA: TGTGCCAGCAGCTTAGGGTGGGGCGAGCAGGAGGGCTACAATGAGCAGTTCTTC. Protein: CASSLGWGEQEGYNEQFF.